This T cell receptor (beta chain) was sequenced during a study of glioma-infiltrating T cells after dendritic cell vaccination. There are 14 residues in the CDR3. The V gene's germline CDR1 is SGHKS and CDR2 YYEKEE (reference sequence). V was shortened by 6 bases and J by 0 bases, with 12 bases between the two germline ends. Time point specified: after dendritic cell vaccination, including at tumor progression/relapse. Data came from immunoSEQ multiplex PCR; TCRdb stores just in-frame clones and leaves some out. Of roughly 56,000 clones listed, about 84% are singletons. The TCR comes from a human donor with glioblastoma. The V and J genes are TRBV5-5 and TRBJ1-1; D is ambiguous. The sequencing here drew on blood, taken after dendritic cell vaccination. As DNA, the CDR3 is TGTGCCAGCAACAGACCGAGGGTGAACACTGAAGCTTTCTTT. Translating gives CASNRPRVNTEAFF. Drawing the rest from reference TRBV5-5 and TRBJ1-1, the complete variable domain is DAGVTQSPTHLIKTRGQQVTLRCSPISGHKSVSWYQQVLGQGPQFIFQYYEKEERGRGNFPDRFSARQFPNYSSELNVNALLLGDSALYLCASNRPRVNTEAFFGQGTRLTVV.